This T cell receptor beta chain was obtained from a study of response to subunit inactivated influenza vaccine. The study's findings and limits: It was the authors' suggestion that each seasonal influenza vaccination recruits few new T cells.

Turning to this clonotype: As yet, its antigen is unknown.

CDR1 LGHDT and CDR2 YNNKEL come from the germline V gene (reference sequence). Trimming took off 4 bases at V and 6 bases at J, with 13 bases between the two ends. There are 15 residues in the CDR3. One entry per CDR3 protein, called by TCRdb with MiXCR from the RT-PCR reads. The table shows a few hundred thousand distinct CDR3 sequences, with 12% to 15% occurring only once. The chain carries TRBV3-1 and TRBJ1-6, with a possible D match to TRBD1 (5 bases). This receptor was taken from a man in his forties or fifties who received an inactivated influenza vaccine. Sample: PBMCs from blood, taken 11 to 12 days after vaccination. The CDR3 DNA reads TGTGCCAGCAGCCGAGTCGGGCAGGGTAATTCACCCCTCCACTTT. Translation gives CASSRVGQGNSPLHF.